A single sample gave rise to the 32 T cell receptor beta chains below, sequenced in a study of T cell responses to AZD1222 COVID-19 vaccine. The data were produced by immunoSEQ multiplex PCR, yet TCRdb's version contains in-frame clones alone and is incomplete. Of 150,000 or so clones detected, 85% to 95% appear once; the ten largest clones hold 0.7% to 0.9%. Sequenced material: peripheral blood, taken on day 0 of AZD1222 vaccination. All receptors derive from an adult in good health.

This sequence joins TRBV5-5 and TRBJ1-4, with 7 bases aligning to TRBD1. V was pared by 7 bases and J by 5 bases, with 11 bases of the junction left unmatched. CDR1 SGHKS and CDR2 YYEKEE come from the germline V gene (reference sequence). The CDR3 consists of 15 residues. The CDR3 DNA reads as TGTGCCAGCTGGCACCGGGACAGAGTAAATGAAAAACTGTTTTTT. It encodes CASWHRDRVNEKLFF.

The rearrangement links TRBV7-6 to TRBJ2-1; no reliable D call. The CDR3 loop spans 16 amino acids. Looked up from germline, CDR1 is SGHVS and CDR2 is FNYEAQ. Trimming stripped 3 bases from V and 0 bases from J, with 12 bases between. The DNA of the CDR3 is TGTGCCAGCAGCTTTATTTACAAAAGCTCCTACAATGAGCAGTTCTTC. This encodes CASSFIYKSSYNEQFF.

The rearrangement uses TRBV18 and TRBJ1-1; D possibly corresponds to TRBD1 (6 bases). Trimming removed 3 bases at V and 0 bases at J, with 8 bases between. Germline-derived CDR1 and CDR2 are KGHSH and LQKENI. The CDR3 runs to 14 residues. In DNA, the CDR3 is TGTGCCAGCTCACCGACAGGAATGAACACTGAAGCTTTCTTT. Its protein is CASSPTGMNTEAFF.

The V gene is TRBV4-1, the J gene TRBJ2-7, with D uncertain. Looked up from germline, CDR1 is MGHRA and CDR2 is YSYEKL. This CDR3 has 11 residues. Trimming shortened V by 8 bases and J by 4 bases, and 9 bases separated the two germline ends. The CDR3 DNA follows: TGCGCCAGCGACCCTCTTTACGAGCAGTACTTC. Amino acid sequence: CASDPLYEQYF.

The gene calls are TRBV18 and TRBJ1-5, with D possibly being TRBD1 (5 bases). V lost 6 bases and J 1 base, leaving 7 bases between the germline ends. Germline loops: CDR1 KGHSH, CDR2 LQKENI. The CDR3 length is 13 residues. This CDR3 reads CASSAGSNQPQHF. Here the CDR3 DNA reads TGTGCCAGCTCTGCAGGGAGCAATCAGCCCCAGCATTTT.

The chain has TRBV5-6 and TRBJ1-4, with D unclear. CDR1 and CDR2 from the germline V gene are SGHDT and YYEEEE. V lost 2 bases and J 4 bases, leaving 9 bases between the germline ends. CDR3 length: 14 amino acids. The CDR3 is CASSLQRLNEKLFF. The CDR3 DNA reads as TGTGCCAGCAGCTTACAGCGACTTAATGAAAAACTGTTTTTT.

This chain uses TRBV9 with TRBJ1-6, with D unclear. Trimming stripped 1 base from V and 11 bases from J, with 13 bases between. The CDR3 sequence is 14 residues long. The germline V gene has CDR1 SGDLS and CDR2 YYNGEE. CDR3 sequence: CASSVRSDGAPLHF. CDR3 DNA sequence: TGTGCCAGCAGCGTAAGATCCGACGGAGCACCCCTCCACTTT.

This chain links TRBV11-2 with TRBJ1-1; possible D gene TRBD1, 5 bases. The CDR3 has 13 residues. From germline, CDR1 is SGHAT and CDR2 FQNNGV. Trimming cost V 8 bases and J 1 base, with 11 bases left between them. CDR3 DNA sequence: TGTGCCAGCGCGTCAGGGACGAACACTGAAGCTTTCTTT. Protein: CASASGTNTEAFF.

The chain joins TRBV7-9 to TRBJ2-4, with D possibly matching TRBD2 (5 bases). Trimming took 1 base from V and 7 from J, leaving 14 bases between them. Germline V gene data show CDR1 as SEHNR and CDR2 as FQNEAQ (reference sequence). This CDR3 contains 15 residues. The CDR3 region has the DNA TGTGCCAGCAGCTTAGAGAATAGCGCTCTGAACATTCAGTACTTC. Its protein product is CASSLENSALNIQYF. The whole variable domain, filled in from reference TRBV7-9 and TRBJ2-4, reads DTGVSQNPRHKITKRGQNVTFRCDPISEHNRLYWYRQTLGQGPEFLTYFQNEAQLEKSRLLSDRFSAERPKGSFSTLEIQRTEQGDSAMYLCASSLENSALNIQYFGAGTRLSVL.

This clone was seen only a few times. The chain carries TRBV3-1 (or the pseudogene TRBV3-2) and TRBJ1-1, with TRBD1 as a possible D gene (5 bases). The CDR3 has 14 amino acids. CDR1 and CDR2 from the germline V gene are LGHDT and YNNKEL (reference sequence). V lost 8 bases, J lost 4 bases, and 17 bases lay in between. This chain's CDR3 is CASRRDLGGTEAFF. CDR3 in DNA: TGTGCCAGCCGAAGGGACTTGGGGGGCACTGAAGCTTTCTTT.

V and J are TRBV6-2 or TRBV6-3 and TRBJ1-1, with D perhaps matching TRBD1 (5 bases). This CDR3 region has 11 residues. CDR1 is MNHEY, CDR2 SVGEGT, per germline. Trimming shortened V by 4 bases and J by 11 bases, and 11 bases separated the two germline ends. CDR3 coding DNA: TGTGCCAGCAGTTCAGGGTATTGGGCTTTCTTT. Translating it yields CASSSGYWAFF.

J is TRBJ1-2 and V is TRBV7-6, with D maybe TRBD1 (6 bases). The CDR3 runs 15 residues. Germline V gene data show CDR1 as SGHVS and CDR2 as FNYEAQ. Trimming stripped 5 bases from V and 5 bases from J, with 18 bases between. CDR3 DNA: TGTGCCAGCAGCCCGATGGGGGCAGGGAAATATGGCTACACCTTC. It yields the protein CASSPMGAGKYGYTF.

The chain joins TRBV6-4 to TRBJ2-1, with D possibly being TRBD2 (6 bases). V lost 2 bases and J lost 9, with 11 bases in between. The CDR3 totals 13 residues. Per the germline V gene, CDR1 is MRHNA and CDR2 is SNTAGT. The CDR3 DNA reads as TGTGCCAGCAGTGACCAGCCGGAGGGTGAGCAGTTCTTC. Translation: CASSDQPEGEQFF.

This rearrangement joins TRBV2 to TRBJ2-7; possibly TRBD2 for D (6 bases). Germline CDR1 SNHLY, CDR2 FYNNEI. The length of the CDR3 is 15 residues. V was clipped by 5 bases and J by 7 bases, with 21 bases between them. The CDR3 region is CASSRTGDRRQEQYF. The CDR3 DNA sequence: TGTGCCAGCAGTCGAACGGGGGATCGAAGACAAGAGCAGTACTTC.

The chain combines TRBV28 with TRBJ1-2; no clear D gene. The ends were cut back, 3 bases at V and 3 bases at J, with 11 bases in the middle. The germline gives CDR1 MDHEN, CDR2 SYDVKM. The CDR3 length is 14 residues. The CDR3 bases are TGTGCCAGCAGTTTCGGTTTGGACCACTATGGCTACACCTTC. It yields the protein CASSFGLDHYGYTF.

The chain couples TRBV5-6 to TRBJ2-7; TRBD1 matches 11 bases. Germline V gives CDR1 SGHDT, CDR2 YYEEEE. The CDR3 is 13 residues long. After removal of 2 bases from V and 6 bases from J, the junction contained 1 base not matched to a gene. CDR3 in DNA: TGTGCCAGCAGCTTTGGGACAGGGGGCGAGCAGTACTTC. Translated, it gives CASSFGTGGEQYF.

The J gene is TRBJ1-2, the V gene TRBV19; 8 positions match TRBD1. CDR1 and CDR2 from the germline V gene are LNHDA and SQIVND (reference sequence). This CDR3 is 15 amino acids long. V trimming: 3 bases; J trimming: 4 bases; junction bases outside the gene matches: 7. This chain's CDR3 is CASSIGTGAGYGYTF. As DNA, the CDR3 is TGTGCCAGTAGTATCGGGACAGGCGCCGGCTATGGCTACACCTTC.

The chain couples TRBV5-1 to TRBJ1-4, with D maybe TRBD1 (5 bases). Germline CDR1 reads SGHRS; CDR2 reads YFSETQ. V dropped 4 bases and J dropped 6 bases, with 19 bases sitting between them. The length of the CDR3 is 16 residues. This CDR3 is CASSPGFLGSDEKLFF. CDR3 DNA sequence: TGCGCCAGCAGCCCAGGGTTTTTGGGTAGTGATGAAAAACTGTTTTTT.

V gene TRBV10-1 combines with J gene TRBJ2-3; 7 nucleotides agree with TRBD2. Per germline, CDR1 WNHNN and CDR2 SYGVQD (reference sequence). The CDR3 is 17 residues long. Unmatched junction bases numbered 11, after V lost 0 bases and J lost 5 bases. CDR3 protein: CASSESGGVAQQDTQYF. DNA for the CDR3: TGCGCCAGCAGTGAGTCGGGGGGGGTAGCACAGCAAGATACGCAGTATTTT.

V usage is TRBV19 and J usage is TRBJ2-2; D not resolved. From germline, CDR1 is LNHDA and CDR2 SQIVND (reference sequence). The CDR3 consists of 12 residues. With 0 bases removed from V and 6 bases from J, the gap between germline ends came to 2 bases. CDR3: CASSIDAGELFF. The DNA for the CDR3 is TGTGCCAGTAGTATAGACGCCGGGGAGCTGTTTTTT.

The table lists this clone with a few counts. V gene TRBV30 combines with J gene TRBJ1-2; D remains unclear. This CDR3 has 13 residues. CDR1 is GTSNPN and CDR2 is SVGIG in the germline V gene (reference sequence). Trimming left V 2 bases short and J 5 bases short, with 12 bases between. CDR3 sequence: CAWSREGRYGYTF. The DNA for the CDR3 is TGTGCCTGGAGTCGGGAGGGTCGATATGGCTACACCTTC.

Only a few counts were recorded for this clone. The V call is TRBV5-1, the J call TRBJ2-3; 7 positions match TRBD2. The germline gives CDR1 SGHRS, CDR2 YFSETQ. Unmatched junction bases numbered 6, after V lost 0 bases and J lost 2 bases. The CDR3 consists of 16 residues. CDR3 protein: CASSLGTGGYTDTQYF. In DNA form, the CDR3 reads TGCGCCAGCAGCTTGGGTACCGGGGGGTACACAGATACGCAGTATTTT. Looking up the rest from reference TRBV5-1 and TRBJ2-3 gives the full variable domain: KAGVTQTPRYLIKTRGQQVTLSCSPISGHRSVSWYQQTPGQGLQFLFEYFSETQRNKGNFPGRFSGRQFSNSRSEMNVSTLELGDSALYLCASSLGTGGYTDTQYFGPGTRLTVL.

This clone was recorded once. The rearrangement links TRBV5-1 to TRBJ1-5; no clear D gene. Germline CDR1 and CDR2: SGHRS and YFSETQ. V was pared by 2 bases and J by 4 bases, with 7 bases between. This CDR3 contains 13 residues. CDR3: CASSFGENQPQHF. The CDR3 bases are TGCGCCAGCAGCTTTGGGGAGAATCAGCCCCAGCATTTT. Filled out from reference TRBV5-1 and TRBJ1-5, the complete variable domain reads KAGVTQTPRYLIKTRGQQVTLSCSPISGHRSVSWYQQTPGQGLQFLFEYFSETQRNKGNFPGRFSGRQFSNSRSEMNVSTLELGDSALYLCASSFGENQPQHFGDGTRLSIL.

The chain couples TRBV7-9 to TRBJ1-1, with D hard to call. V lost 1 base and J 6 bases, leaving 15 bases between the germline ends. Germline loops: CDR1 SEHNR, CDR2 FQNEAQ (reference sequence). This CDR3 spans 15 amino acids. This chain's CDR3 is CASSLVGWNVAEAFF. DNA for the CDR3: TGTGCCAGCAGCTTAGTCGGGTGGAATGTCGCTGAAGCTTTCTTT.

This clone has just a few counts. CDR3: CASSIVTGDYGYTF. DNA for the CDR3: TGTGCCAGTAGTATAGTGACAGGGGACTATGGCTACACCTTC. The chain uses TRBV19 and TRBJ1-2; 8 positions match TRBD1. Unmatched junction bases numbered 1, after V lost 1 base and J lost 3 bases. CDR3 length: 14 residues. Germline CDR1 reads LNHDA; CDR2 reads SQIVND (reference sequence). The full variable domain, rest sourced from reference TRBV19 and TRBJ1-2, is DGGITQSPKYLFRKEGQNVTLSCEQNLNHDAMYWYRQDPGQGLRLIYYSQIVNDFQKGDIAEGYSVSREKKESFPLTVTSAQKNPTAFYLCASSIVTGDYGYTFGSGTRLTVV.

This clone has just one count. The chain recombines TRBV7-2 with TRBJ2-5, with D tentatively TRBD2 (5 bases). Germline CDR1 is SGHTA and CDR2 is FQGNSA. The CDR3 covers 14 residues. The ends were cut back, 5 bases at V and 3 bases at J, with 13 bases in the middle. The CDR3 sequence: CASSHRTGKETQYF. Here the CDR3 DNA reads TGTGCCAGCAGCCACCGGACTGGGAAAGAGACCCAGTACTTC. The full variable domain, in which reference TRBV7-2 and TRBJ2-5 provide the parts outside the CDR3, is GAGVSQSPSNKVTEKGKDVELRCDPISGHTALYWYRQSLGQGLEFLIYFQGNSAPDKSGLPSDRFSAERTGGSVSTLTIQRTQQEDSAVYLCASSHRTGKETQYFGPGTRLLVL.

The rearrangement uses TRBV28 and TRBJ2-3, with unresolved D. V was shortened by 3 bases and J by 6 bases, with 10 bases between the two germline ends. CDR3 size: 13 residues. Per germline, CDR1 MDHEN and CDR2 SYDVKM. For the CDR3, the DNA is TGTGCCAGCAGTTTCAACATAAGGGATACGCAGTATTTT. This translates into CASSFNIRDTQYF.

The gene calls are TRBV4-2 and TRBJ2-2, with a weak D call TRBD1 (5 bases). The germline CDR1 and CDR2 sequences are LGHNA and YNFKEQ. The CDR3 covers 15 residues. Trimming left V 3 bases short and J 4 bases short, with 12 bases between. The CDR3 DNA is TGTGCCAGCAGCCACGAGAGGACAAGCACCGGGGAGCTGTTTTTT. Amino acids: CASSHERTSTGELFF.

The V call is TRBV19, the J call TRBJ1-2, with no clear D. Trimming removed 3 bases from V and 7 bases from J, with 27 bases in between. The CDR3 extends over 18 amino acids. Germline CDR1 is LNHDA and CDR2 is SQIVND (reference sequence). DNA for the CDR3: TGTGCCAGTAGTATCCCAAAGAAACAGTTAGGTATGGTAACTGGCTACACCTTC. Its translation: CASSIPKKQLGMVTGYTF.

The CDR3 sequence: CAWSGVTDRGFGVTNEKLFF. The CDR3 DNA sequence: TGTGCCTGGAGTGGGGTCACGGACAGGGGTTTTGGGGTGACTAATGAAAAACTGTTTTTT. The V gene is TRBV30, the J gene TRBJ1-4, with 9 bases lining up with TRBD1. In germline, CDR1 is GTSNPN, CDR2 SVGIG (reference sequence). The junction had 17 bases not matched to a gene; V was cut back by 1 base and J by 2 bases. The CDR3 runs to 20 residues.

The rearrangement uses TRBV18 and TRBJ2-4; D is undetermined. V was cut by 0 bases and J by 8 bases, with 11 bases left in between. Germline CDR1 and CDR2: KGHSH and LQKENI. The CDR3 covers 14 residues. CDR3 nucleotide sequence: TGTGCCAGCTCACCACCTAGCACCGAACACATTCAGTACTTC. Residues: CASSPPSTEHIQYF. Full variable domain (outside the CDR3, taken from reference TRBV18 and TRBJ2-4): NAGVMQNPRHLVRRRGQEARLRCSPMKGHSHVYWYRQLPEEGLKFMVYLQKENIIDESGMPKERFSAEFPKEGPSILRIQQVVRGDSAAYFCASSPPSTEHIQYFGAGTRLSVL.

This chain uses TRBV6-5 with TRBJ1-1, with D possibly matching TRBD1 (6 bases). Deletions cut 5 bases from V and 4 bases from J, with 11 bases between. CDR1 and CDR2 (germline): MNHEY, SVGAGI. There are 13 residues in the CDR3. In nucleotides, the CDR3 is TGTGCCAGCAGTAGAAACAGGGCCACTGAAGCTTTCTTT. Its protein product is CASSRNRATEAFF.